The T cell receptor beta chain described here comes from a study of blood T cell repertoires in COVID-19. Only in-frame clones appear in the TCRdb table, and some are missing; sequencing was by immunoSEQ multiplex PCR. Counted here are around 130,000 clones, roughly 80% occurring once; the ten biggest clones make up roughly 15%. This clone was seen a few times. Input material: peripheral blood. The TCR comes from a woman aged 80 or over with acute or convalescent COVID-19.

This CDR3 reads CAIRDSGPNEKLFF. CDR3 sequence (DNA): TGTGCCATCAGGGACAGCGGACCTAATGAAAAACTGTTTTTT. V and J are TRBV10-3 and TRBJ1-4; TRBD1 is a possible D gene (6 bases). Per germline, CDR1 ENHRY and CDR2 SYGVKD. The CDR3 has 14 amino acids. Deletions cut 6 bases from V and 3 bases from J, with 11 bases between.